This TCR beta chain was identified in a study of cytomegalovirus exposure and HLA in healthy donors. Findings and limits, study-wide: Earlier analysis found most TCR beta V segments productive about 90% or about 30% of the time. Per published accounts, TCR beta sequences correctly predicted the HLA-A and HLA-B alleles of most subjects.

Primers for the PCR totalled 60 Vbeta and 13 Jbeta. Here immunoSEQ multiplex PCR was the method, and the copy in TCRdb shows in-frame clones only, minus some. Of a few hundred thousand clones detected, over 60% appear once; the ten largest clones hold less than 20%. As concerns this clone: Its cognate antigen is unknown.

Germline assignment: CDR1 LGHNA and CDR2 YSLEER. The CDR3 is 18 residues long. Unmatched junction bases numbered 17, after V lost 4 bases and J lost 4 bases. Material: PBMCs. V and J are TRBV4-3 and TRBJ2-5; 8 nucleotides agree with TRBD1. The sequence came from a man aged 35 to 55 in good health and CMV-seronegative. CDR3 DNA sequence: TGCGCCAGCAGCCCGACCACAGGGGAGAAGGGGACAGGAGAGACCCAGTACTTC. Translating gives CASSPTTGEKGTGETQYF.